This T cell receptor beta chain was sequenced for a study of T cell repertoires in cytomegalovirus infection (dated by TCRdb to between 2018 and 2021). Regarding the complete study: Donor HLA type was relevant to the analysis, because carriage of CMV infection together with the matching HLA type was indicated by public TCR beta signatures.

From cysteine to phenylalanine, the CDR3 is 14 amino acids long. CDR3 DNA is the only sequence kept; it has 42 bases, read in frame from the first base. Reading the germline V gene (reference sequence) gives CDR1 SSHAT and CDR2 FNYEAQ. The research as a whole found: Cumulative frequency of public TCR beta family members discriminated carriers of CMV infection plus the relevant HLA type in this cohort and an independent 352-donor cohort. The ex vivo response was dominated by HLA-C-restricted CMV-specific TCR beta clonotypes, and the single most frequent clonotype in two of eight donors was supplied by these HLA-C-restricted clonotypes.

The sequencer was an Illumina HiSeq 1500. TCRdb itself trimmed the public reads at Q25 with fastp, ran MiXCR and retained productive beta chains. CDR3 protein sequences are deduplicated, and each keeps its most common genes and DNA. For this sample there are 630,000 or so distinct CDR3 sequences; more than 20% appear just once. In total, the top ten clones hold roughly 8% of the sample. This clonotype has a count of ten or more. Its antigen remains undetermined. A junction boundary mismatches the germline segment, possibly from a read error. The sequenced sample consisted of CD8+ T cells from PBMCs. The V and J genes are TRBV7-7 and TRBJ2-2, with the D gene not confidently named. The TCR originated in a human donor in good health (CMV status not recorded). Some clones in this sample may be carry-over from other donors' samples. Here is the DNA: TGTGCTAGCAGCCCCGAGGTCCGCCCCGGGGAGCTGTTTTTT. Its product reads: CASSPEVRPGELFF.